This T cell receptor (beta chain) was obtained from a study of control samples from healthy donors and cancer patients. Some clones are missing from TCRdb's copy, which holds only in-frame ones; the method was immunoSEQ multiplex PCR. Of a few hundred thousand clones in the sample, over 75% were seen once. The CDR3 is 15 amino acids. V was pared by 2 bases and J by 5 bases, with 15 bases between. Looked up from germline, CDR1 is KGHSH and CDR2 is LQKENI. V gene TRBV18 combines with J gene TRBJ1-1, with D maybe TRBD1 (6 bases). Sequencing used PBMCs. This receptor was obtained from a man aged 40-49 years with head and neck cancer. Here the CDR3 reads CASSPTQTTGTEAFF. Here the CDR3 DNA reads TGTGCCAGCTCACCAACGCAAACGACAGGAACTGAAGCTTTCTTT.